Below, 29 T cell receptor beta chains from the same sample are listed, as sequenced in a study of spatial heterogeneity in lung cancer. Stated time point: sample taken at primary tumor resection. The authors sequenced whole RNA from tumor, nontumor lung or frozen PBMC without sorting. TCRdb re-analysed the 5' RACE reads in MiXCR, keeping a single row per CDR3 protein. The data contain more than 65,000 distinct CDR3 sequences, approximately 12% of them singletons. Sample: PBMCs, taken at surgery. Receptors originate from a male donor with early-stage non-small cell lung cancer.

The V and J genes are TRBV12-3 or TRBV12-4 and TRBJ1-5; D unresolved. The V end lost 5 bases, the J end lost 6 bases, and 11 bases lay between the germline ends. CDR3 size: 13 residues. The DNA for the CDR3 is TGTGCCAGCAGTCTACCCCCAGGTCAGCCCCAGCATTTT. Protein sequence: CASSLPPGQPQHF.

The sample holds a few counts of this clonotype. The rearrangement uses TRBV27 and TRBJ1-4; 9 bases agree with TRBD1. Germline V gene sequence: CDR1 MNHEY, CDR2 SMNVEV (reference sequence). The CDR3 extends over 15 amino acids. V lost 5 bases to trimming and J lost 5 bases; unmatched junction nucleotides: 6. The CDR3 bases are TGTGCCAGCAGTCCCGGACAGGGGTTAAATGAAAAACTGTTTTTT. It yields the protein CASSPGQGLNEKLFF. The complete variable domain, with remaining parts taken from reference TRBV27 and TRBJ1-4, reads EAQVTQNPRYLITVTGKKLTVTCSQNMNHEYMSWYRQDPGLGLRQIYYSMNVEVTDKGDVPEGYKVSRKEKRNFPLILESPSPNQTSLYFCASSPGQGLNEKLFFGSGTQLSVL.

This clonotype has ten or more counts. The CDR3 protein is CASSLITANTEAFF. The DNA for the CDR3 is TGCGCCAGCAGCCTCATCACAGCGAACACTGAAGCTTTCTTT. The chain has TRBV4-1 and TRBJ1-1; D gene unclear. Trimming removed 4 bases from V and 1 base from J, with 10 bases in between. The CDR3 length is 14 residues. The V gene's germline CDR1 is MGHRA and CDR2 YSYEKL.

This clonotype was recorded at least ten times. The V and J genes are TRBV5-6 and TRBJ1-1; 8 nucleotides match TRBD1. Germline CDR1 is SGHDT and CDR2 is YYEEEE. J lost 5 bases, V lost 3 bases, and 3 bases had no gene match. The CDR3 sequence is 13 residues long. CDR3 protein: CASSWTGRTEAFF. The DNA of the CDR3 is TGTGCCAGCAGCTGGACAGGGAGAACTGAAGCTTTCTTT.

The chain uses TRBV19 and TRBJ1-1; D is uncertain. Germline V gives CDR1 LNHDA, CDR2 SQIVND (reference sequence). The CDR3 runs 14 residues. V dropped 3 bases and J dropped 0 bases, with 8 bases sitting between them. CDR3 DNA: TGTGCCAGTAGTATTCACTCCATGAACACTGAAGCTTTCTTT. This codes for CASSIHSMNTEAFF.

CDR3 coding DNA: TGTGCCTGGAGTGTAAGGCGGAATAATGAAAAACTGTTTTTT. It specifies CAWSVRRNNEKLFF. This chain joins TRBV30 and TRBJ1-4; no definite D call. Looked up from germline, CDR1 is GTSNPN and CDR2 is SVGIG (reference sequence). With 0 bases removed from V and 4 bases from J, the gap between germline ends came to 9 bases. CDR3 length: 14 residues.

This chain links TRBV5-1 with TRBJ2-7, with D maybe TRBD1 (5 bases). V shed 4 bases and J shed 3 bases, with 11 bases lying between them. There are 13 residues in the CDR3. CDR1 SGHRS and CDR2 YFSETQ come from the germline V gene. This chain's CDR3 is CASSADSFYEQYF. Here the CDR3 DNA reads TGCGCCAGCAGCGCTGACAGCTTCTACGAGCAGTACTTC. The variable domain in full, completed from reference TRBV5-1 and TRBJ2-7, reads KAGVTQTPRYLIKTRGQQVTLSCSPISGHRSVSWYQQTPGQGLQFLFEYFSETQRNKGNFPGRFSGRQFSNSRSEMNVSTLELGDSALYLCASSADSFYEQYFGPGTRLTVT.

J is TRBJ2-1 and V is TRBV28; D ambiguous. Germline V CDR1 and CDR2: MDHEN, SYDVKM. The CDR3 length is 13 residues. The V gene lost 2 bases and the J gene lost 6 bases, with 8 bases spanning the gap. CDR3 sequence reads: CASSLTALNEQFF. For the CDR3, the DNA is TGTGCCAGCAGTTTAACAGCCCTCAATGAGCAGTTCTTC.

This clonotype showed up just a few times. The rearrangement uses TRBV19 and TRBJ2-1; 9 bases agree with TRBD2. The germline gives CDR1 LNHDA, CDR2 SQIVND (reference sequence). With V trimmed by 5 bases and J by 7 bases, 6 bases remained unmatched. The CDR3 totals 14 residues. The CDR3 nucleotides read TGTGCCAGTAGTCCCGCGGGGGGGGGGAATGAGCAGTTCTTC. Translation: CASSPAGGGNEQFF.

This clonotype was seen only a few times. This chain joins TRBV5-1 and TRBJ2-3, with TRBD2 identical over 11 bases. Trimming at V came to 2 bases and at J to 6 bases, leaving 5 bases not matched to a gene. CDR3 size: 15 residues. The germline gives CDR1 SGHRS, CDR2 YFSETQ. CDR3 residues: CASSFLAGGGDTQYF. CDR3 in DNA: TGCGCCAGCAGCTTTCTAGCGGGAGGAGGGGATACGCAGTATTTT.

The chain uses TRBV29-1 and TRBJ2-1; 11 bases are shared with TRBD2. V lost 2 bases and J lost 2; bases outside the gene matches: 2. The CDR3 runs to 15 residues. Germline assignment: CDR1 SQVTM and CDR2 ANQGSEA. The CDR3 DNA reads TGCAGCGTTGAACTTAGCGGGAGGGCCTACAATGAGCAGTTCTTC. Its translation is CSVELSGRAYNEQFF.

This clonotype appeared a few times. The DNA of the CDR3 is TGCGCCAGCGCGCATAGGTTGGAGGAGACCCAGTACTTC. This sequence encodes CASAHRLEETQYF. The chain couples TRBV5-1 to TRBJ2-5; D remains unclear. V was shortened by 7 bases and J by 5 bases, with 15 bases between the two germline ends. The CDR3 sequence is 13 residues long. Germline V lookup: CDR1 SGHRS, CDR2 YFSETQ.

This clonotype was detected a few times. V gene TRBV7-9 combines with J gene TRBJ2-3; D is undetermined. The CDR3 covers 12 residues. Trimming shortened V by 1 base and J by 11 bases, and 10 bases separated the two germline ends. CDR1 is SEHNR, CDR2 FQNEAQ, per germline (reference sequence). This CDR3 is CASSLGSLGQYF. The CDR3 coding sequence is TGTGCCAGCAGCTTAGGATCTCTAGGGCAGTATTTT. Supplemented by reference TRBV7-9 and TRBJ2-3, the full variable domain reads DTGVSQNPRHKITKRGQNVTFRCDPISEHNRLYWYRQTLGQGPEFLTYFQNEAQLEKSRLLSDRFSAERPKGSFSTLEIQRTEQGDSAMYLCASSLGSLGQYFGPGTRLTVL.

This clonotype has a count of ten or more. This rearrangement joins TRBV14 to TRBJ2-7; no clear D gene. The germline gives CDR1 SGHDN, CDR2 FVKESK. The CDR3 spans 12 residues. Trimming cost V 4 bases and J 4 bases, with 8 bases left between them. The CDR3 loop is CASSLTNYEQYF. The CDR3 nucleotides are TGTGCCAGCAGCCTTACAAATTACGAGCAGTACTTC.

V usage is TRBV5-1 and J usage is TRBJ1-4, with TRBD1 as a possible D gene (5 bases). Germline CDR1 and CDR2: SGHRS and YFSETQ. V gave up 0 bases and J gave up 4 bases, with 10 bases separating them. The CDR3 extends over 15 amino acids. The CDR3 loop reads CASSLGQWNNEKLFF. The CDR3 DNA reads TGCGCCAGCAGCTTGGGACAGTGGAATAATGAAAAACTGTTTTTT.

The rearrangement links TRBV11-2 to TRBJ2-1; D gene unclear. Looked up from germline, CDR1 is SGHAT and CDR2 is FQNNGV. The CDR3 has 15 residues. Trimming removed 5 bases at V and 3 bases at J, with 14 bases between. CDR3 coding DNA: TGTGCCAGCAGCCCTCCAGCAGGCCACTACAATGAGCAGTTCTTC. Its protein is CASSPPAGHYNEQFF.

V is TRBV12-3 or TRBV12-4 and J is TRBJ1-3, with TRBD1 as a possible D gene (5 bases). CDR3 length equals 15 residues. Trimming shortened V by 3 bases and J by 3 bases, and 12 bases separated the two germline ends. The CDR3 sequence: CASSFPQGRGNTIYF. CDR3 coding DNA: TGTGCCAGCAGTTTCCCTCAGGGTCGTGGAAACACCATATATTTT.

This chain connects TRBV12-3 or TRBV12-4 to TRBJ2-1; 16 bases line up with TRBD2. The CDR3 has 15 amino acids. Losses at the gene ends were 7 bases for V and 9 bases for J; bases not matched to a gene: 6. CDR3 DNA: TGTGCCAGCAAGGTGGGGACTAGCGGGAGGGGTGAGCAGTTCTTC. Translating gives CASKVGTSGRGEQFF.

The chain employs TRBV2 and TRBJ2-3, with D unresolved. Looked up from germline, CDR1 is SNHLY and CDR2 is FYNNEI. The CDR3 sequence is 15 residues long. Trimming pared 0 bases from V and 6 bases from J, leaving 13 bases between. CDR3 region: CASSEALVGSDTQYF. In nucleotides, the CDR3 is TGTGCCAGCAGTGAAGCCCTGGTGGGGTCGGATACGCAGTATTTT.

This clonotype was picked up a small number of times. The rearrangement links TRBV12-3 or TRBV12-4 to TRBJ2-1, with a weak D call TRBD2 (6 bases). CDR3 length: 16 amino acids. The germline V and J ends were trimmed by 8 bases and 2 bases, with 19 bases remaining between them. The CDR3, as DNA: TGTGCCAGCGTCGGGGGTAGCAGCTCTCCCTACAATGAGCAGTTCTTC. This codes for CASVGGSSSPYNEQFF.

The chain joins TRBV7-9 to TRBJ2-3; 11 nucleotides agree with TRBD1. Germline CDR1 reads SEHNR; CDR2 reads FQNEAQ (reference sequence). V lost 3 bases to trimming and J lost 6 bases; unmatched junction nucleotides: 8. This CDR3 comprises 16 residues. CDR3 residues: CASSFLPGQGDDTQYF. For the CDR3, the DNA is TGTGCCAGCAGCTTTTTACCGGGACAGGGGGACGATACGCAGTATTTT.

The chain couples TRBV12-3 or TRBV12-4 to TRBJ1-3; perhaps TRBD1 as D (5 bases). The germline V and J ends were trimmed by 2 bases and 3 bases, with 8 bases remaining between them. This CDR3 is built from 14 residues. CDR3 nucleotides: TGTGCCAGCAGTTTACGACAGAGTGGAAACACCATATATTTT. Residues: CASSLRQSGNTIYF.

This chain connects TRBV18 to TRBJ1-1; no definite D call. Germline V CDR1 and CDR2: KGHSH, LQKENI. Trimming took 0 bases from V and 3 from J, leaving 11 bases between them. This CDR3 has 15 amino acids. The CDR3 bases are TGTGCCAGCTCACCACCGGTCAGAGCGGACACTGAAGCTTTCTTT. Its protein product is CASSPPVRADTEAFF.

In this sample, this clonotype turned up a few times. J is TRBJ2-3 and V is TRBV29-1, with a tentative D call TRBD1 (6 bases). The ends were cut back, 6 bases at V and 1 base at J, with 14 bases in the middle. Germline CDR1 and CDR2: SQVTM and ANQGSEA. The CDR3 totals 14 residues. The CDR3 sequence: CSVETGLGTDTQYF. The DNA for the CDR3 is TGCAGCGTCGAAACAGGGCTGGGCACAGATACGCAGTATTTT.

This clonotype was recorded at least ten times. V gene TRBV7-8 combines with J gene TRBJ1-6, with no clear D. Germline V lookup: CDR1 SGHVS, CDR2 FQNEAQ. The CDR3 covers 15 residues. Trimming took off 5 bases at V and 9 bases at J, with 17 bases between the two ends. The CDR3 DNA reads TGTGCCAGCAGCCCAAAAACACAGCTTTTTTCACCCCTCCACTTT. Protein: CASSPKTQLFSPLHF.

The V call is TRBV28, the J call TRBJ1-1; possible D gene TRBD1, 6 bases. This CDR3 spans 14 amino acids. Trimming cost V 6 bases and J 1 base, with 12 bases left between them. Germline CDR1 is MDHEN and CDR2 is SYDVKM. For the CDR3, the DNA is TGTGCCAGCAGAGGGATACAGGGGAACACTGAAGCTTTCTTT. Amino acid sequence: CASRGIQGNTEAFF.

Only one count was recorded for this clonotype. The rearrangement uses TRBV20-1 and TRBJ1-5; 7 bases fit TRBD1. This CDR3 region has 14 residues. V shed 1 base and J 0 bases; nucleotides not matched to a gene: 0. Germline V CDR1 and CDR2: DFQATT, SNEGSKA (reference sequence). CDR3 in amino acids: CSARGDSSNQPQHF. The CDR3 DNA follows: TGCAGTGCTAGAGGGGACAGTAGCAATCAGCCCCAGCATTTT.

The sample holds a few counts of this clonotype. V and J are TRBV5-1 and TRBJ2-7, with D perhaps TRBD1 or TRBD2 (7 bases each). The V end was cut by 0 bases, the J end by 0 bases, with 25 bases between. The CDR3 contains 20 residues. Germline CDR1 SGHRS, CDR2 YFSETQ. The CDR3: CASSLEAPGGAIQDSYEQYF. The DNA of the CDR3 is TGCGCCAGCAGCTTGGAGGCCCCAGGGGGGGCCATACAAGACTCCTACGAGCAGTACTTC.

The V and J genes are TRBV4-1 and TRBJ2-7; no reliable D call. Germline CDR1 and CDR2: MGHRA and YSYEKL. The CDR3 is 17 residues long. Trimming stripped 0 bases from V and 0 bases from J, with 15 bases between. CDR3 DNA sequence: TGCGCCAGCAGCCAAGATGTCAGCTCCTCTTTCTCCTACGAGCAGTACTTC. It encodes CASSQDVSSSFSYEQYF.